The 26 T cell receptor beta chains below all came from one sample that was sequenced in a study of identifying expanded T cells in peripheral blood. The repertoire was sequenced with immunoSEQ multiplex PCR; TCRdb's copy has only in-frame clones and lacks some. The table includes 75,000 to 90,000 clones, approximately 90% detected once. The sequenced material came from blood. These TCRs come from a person between 18 and 69 years old in good health.

J is TRBJ1-1 and V is TRBV6-5; D is unclear. Per the germline V gene, CDR1 is MNHEY and CDR2 is SVGAGI. This CDR3 has 12 residues. V shed 6 bases and J shed 5 bases, with 10 bases lying between them. The CDR3 region has the DNA TGTGCCAGCAGCCAAGACTGGACTGAAGCTTTCTTT. Protein product: CASSQDWTEAFF.

The chain recombines TRBV12-5 with TRBJ1-2, with 9 bases fitting TRBD1. The CDR3 is 15 amino acids. J lost 3 bases, V lost 3 bases, and 5 bases had no gene match. CDR1 and CDR2 (germline): LGHNT, FRNRAP. The CDR3 region has the DNA TGTGCTAGTGGTTTAAGGACAGGGGTCGACTATGGCTACACCTTC. The encoded protein is CASGLRTGVDYGYTF.

The chain is built from TRBV6-6 and TRBJ1-2, with D hard to call. V was clipped by 0 bases and J by 9 bases, with 14 bases between them. Per germline, CDR1 MNHNY and CDR2 SVGAGI (reference sequence). This CDR3 is 14 amino acids long. CDR3 residues: CASSYSDGRGSYTF. CDR3 DNA sequence: TGTGCCAGCAGTTACTCGGACGGCCGCGGAAGCTACACCTTC.

On this clone: The sample contains more than one DNA sequence encoding this CDR3. The J gene is TRBJ2-5, the V gene TRBV27, with 10 positions matching TRBD1. V trimming: 5 bases; J trimming: 4 bases; junction bases outside the gene matches: 4. From germline, CDR1 is MNHEY and CDR2 SMNVEV (reference sequence). CDR3 length: 14 residues. For the CDR3, the DNA is TGTGCCAGCAGTCCCCGGACAGGGGGAGAGACCCAGTACTTC. Amino acid sequence: CASSPRTGGETQYF.

This chain connects TRBV5-1 to TRBJ1-4; unclear D gene. V lost 6 bases and J lost 0, with 12 bases in between. Germline CDR1 and CDR2: SGHRS and YFSETQ. The CDR3 is made up of 15 amino acids. Here the CDR3 reads CASTPNSATNEKLFF. The CDR3 coding sequence is TGCGCCAGCACCCCTAACAGTGCAACTAATGAAAAACTGTTTTTT.

The genes are TRBV4-1 and TRBJ2-3; 10 bases align to TRBD1. V shed 4 bases and J 2 bases; nucleotides not matched to a gene: 3. The germline V gene encodes CDR1 MGHRA and CDR2 YSYEKL. The CDR3 spans 15 residues. CDR3 amino acids: CASSPDRGTTDTQYF. In DNA, the CDR3 is TGCGCCAGCAGCCCGGACAGGGGGACCACAGATACGCAGTATTTT.

The rearrangement uses TRBV6-5 and TRBJ1-1; no clear D. The CDR3 is 12 amino acids. V was clipped by 6 bases and J by 5 bases, with 10 bases between them. Germline V gene lookup returns CDR1 MNHEY and CDR2 SVGAGI. The CDR3, as DNA: TGTGCCAGCAGAACGGGGTGGACTGAAGCTTTCTTT. This gives the protein CASRTGWTEAFF.

This sequence joins TRBV6-5 and TRBJ2-7; possible D gene TRBD2, 6 bases. Trimming stripped 8 bases from V and 4 bases from J, with 18 bases between. The CDR3 has 14 residues. The germline gives CDR1 MNHEY, CDR2 SVGAGI. CDR3 DNA sequence: TGTGCCAGCGCGCGATCGGGGGAGGCTTACGAGCAGTACTTC. Encoded protein: CASARSGEAYEQYF.

This chain uses TRBV7-6 with TRBJ2-3; no clear D. The CDR3 extends over 13 amino acids. Trimming removed 2 bases from V and 0 bases from J, with 3 bases in between. Germline V gene data show CDR1 as SGHVS and CDR2 as FNYEAQ. The CDR3 reads CASSLSSTDTQYF. DNA for the CDR3: TGTGCCAGCAGCTTATCTAGCACAGATACGCAGTATTTT.

This clone has only one observation. This chain connects TRBV18 to TRBJ2-3, with D uncertain. Per germline, CDR1 KGHSH and CDR2 LQKENI. The CDR3 loop spans 12 amino acids. V dropped 2 bases and J dropped 4 bases, with 4 bases sitting between them. CDR3 coding DNA: TGTGCCAGCTCACCAACGGCAGATACGCAGTATTTT. It translates to CASSPTADTQYF.

The chain is built from TRBV18 and TRBJ2-1; 9 bases are a match to TRBD2. The CDR3 length is 14 residues. V trimming: 5 bases; J trimming: 8 bases; junction bases outside the gene matches: 7. Germline CDR1 reads KGHSH; CDR2 reads LQKENI. DNA of the CDR3: TGTGCCAGCTCAGAGAGGACTAGCGATCATGAGCAGTTCTTC. Its translation is CASSERTSDHEQFF.

The chain links TRBV4-3 to TRBJ1-3; unclear D gene. Germline CDR1 reads LGHNA; CDR2 reads YSLEER. CDR3 size: 17 residues. Trimming removed 1 base from V and 2 bases from J, with 15 bases in between. The CDR3, as DNA: TGCGCCAGCAGCCAAGGAGTCGCCGGAGGGACTGGAAACACCATATATTTT. Translating gives CASSQGVAGGTGNTIYF.

This clone was counted a single time. The chain employs TRBV29-1 and TRBJ1-2; possible D gene TRBD1, 5 bases. The CDR3 is 11 residues long. The V end lost 7 bases, the J end lost 5 bases, and 11 bases lay between the germline ends. Germline V lookup: CDR1 SQVTM, CDR2 ANQGSEA. CDR3 sequence reads: CSGVGGYGYTF. The CDR3 DNA reads TGCAGCGGAGTTGGGGGGTATGGCTACACCTTC.

This chain joins TRBV5-6 and TRBJ2-7; D possibly corresponds to TRBD1 (5 bases). V was pared by 0 bases and J by 2 bases, with 15 bases between. The CDR3 is 16 residues long. Germline CDR1 SGHDT, CDR2 YYEEEE. The CDR3 reads CASSLGVQGLTYEQYF. In DNA, the CDR3 is TGTGCCAGCAGCTTGGGTGTTCAGGGATTGACCTACGAGCAGTACTTC. Combining the CDR3 with reference TRBV5-6 and TRBJ2-7 gives the whole variable domain DAGVTQSPTHLIKTRGQQVTLRCSPKSGHDTVSWYQQALGQGPQFIFQYYEEEERQRGNFPDRFSGHQFPNYSSELNVNALLLGDSALYLCASSLGVQGLTYEQYFGPGTRLTVT.

A few counts support this clone. V usage is TRBV10-3 and J usage is TRBJ1-1; D unresolved. There are 14 residues in the CDR3. Deletions cut 3 bases from V and 5 bases from J, with 13 bases between. Per the germline V gene, CDR1 is ENHRY and CDR2 is SYGVKD. CDR3 coding DNA: TGTGCCATCAGTGAAGGTGACCTGAGGACTGAAGCTTTCTTT. It encodes CAISEGDLRTEAFF.

The chain carries TRBV2 and TRBJ2-1; 13 nucleotides match TRBD2. CDR3 length: 18 residues. CDR1 is SNHLY and CDR2 is FYNNEI in the germline V gene. Trimming cost V 7 bases and J 7 bases; bases outside gene matches: 16. The CDR3 DNA reads as TGTGCCAGCAACCCGGGACTAGCGGGGTCAGATAATAGGAATGAGCAGTTCTTC. This translates into CASNPGLAGSDNRNEQFF.

V and J are TRBV6-5 and TRBJ1-1; TRBD1 is a possible D gene (5 bases). The V gene lost 0 bases and the J gene lost 0 bases, with 11 bases spanning the gap. CDR3 size: 16 residues. Germline loops: CDR1 MNHEY, CDR2 SVGAGI. The CDR3 region is CASSYSRVGLNTEAFF. The CDR3 nucleotides read TGTGCCAGCAGTTACTCCAGGGTAGGATTGAACACTGAAGCTTTCTTT.

CDR3 residues: CASSQEEGRTEAFF. The CDR3 region has the DNA TGCGCCAGCAGCCAAGAAGAGGGGAGGACTGAAGCTTTCTTT. The chain links TRBV4-1 to TRBJ1-1; D is possibly TRBD1 (5 bases). The CDR3 has 14 residues. The V and J ends lost 0 bases and 5 bases respectively, with 10 bases between them. Germline loops: CDR1 MGHRA, CDR2 YSYEKL.

The chain couples TRBV7-9 to TRBJ2-2, with TRBD1 matching 7 bases. V trimming: 2 bases; J trimming: 6 bases; junction bases outside the gene matches: 3. Germline lookup yields CDR1 SEHNR and CDR2 FQNEAQ (reference sequence). The CDR3 is 14 residues long. The DNA for the CDR3 is TGTGCCAGCAGCTTACTGCAGGGGGCCGGGGAGCTGTTTTTT. Residues: CASSLLQGAGELFF.

J is TRBJ1-3 and V is TRBV13; TRBD1 matches 10 bases. CDR1 PRHDT and CDR2 FYEKMQ come from the germline V gene (reference sequence). The CDR3 length is 14 residues. The V and J ends lost 2 bases and 8 bases, in that order; junction bases with no gene match: 3. Here the CDR3 DNA reads TGTGCCAGCAGCTTATGGGACAGGGGTGACACCATATATTTT. Translation: CASSLWDRGDTIYF.

The CDR3 spells CASSLAGGTYEQYF. Written as DNA, the CDR3 is TGTGCCAGCAGCCTAGCCGGCGGAACCTACGAGCAGTACTTC. The rearrangement uses TRBV7-3 and TRBJ2-7, with D possibly TRBD2 on 5 matching bases. CDR3 length: 14 amino acids. Germline V gene data show CDR1 as SGHTA and CDR2 as FQGTGA. The germline V and J ends were trimmed by 5 bases and 2 bases, with 13 bases remaining between them.

The chain has TRBV29-1 and TRBJ1-2; D call uncertain. The ends were cut back, 5 bases at V and 3 bases at J, with 7 bases in the middle. Looked up from germline, CDR1 is SQVTM and CDR2 is ANQGSEA. The CDR3 totals 11 residues. The DNA of the CDR3 is TGCAGCGTTCACAGCTACTATGGCTACACCTTC. This gives the protein CSVHSYYGYTF.

The rearrangement joins TRBV7-7 to TRBJ2-3; D perhaps matches TRBD2 (6 bases). The germline CDR1 and CDR2 sequences are SSHAT and FNYEAQ (reference sequence). V was shortened by 5 bases and J by 0 bases, with 12 bases between the two germline ends. The CDR3 runs to 15 residues. CDR3 sequence (DNA): TGTGCCAGCAGCGCGGGGACTTCTAGCACAGATACGCAGTATTTT. This translates into CASSAGTSSTDTQYF.

In this sample, this clone turned up once. The chain employs TRBV5-6 and TRBJ1-5; 8 positions match TRBD1. Germline V lookup: CDR1 SGHDT, CDR2 YYEEEE. This CDR3 spans 16 amino acids. J gave up 6 bases and V 2 bases, and 10 bases lay outside the gene matches. CDR3 in DNA: TGTGCCAGCAGCTTTAACGGACAGGGAGGGGGTCAGCCCCAGCATTTT. This translates into CASSFNGQGGGQPQHF.

The rearrangement links TRBV5-1 to TRBJ2-2, with TRBD1 matching over 7 bases. Per germline, CDR1 SGHRS and CDR2 YFSETQ. V was pared by 4 bases and J by 3 bases, with 3 bases of the junction left unmatched. This CDR3 is 14 amino acids long. In DNA form, the CDR3 reads TGCGCCAGCAGCATCGGGACAGACACCGGGGAGCTGTTTTTT. This gives the protein CASSIGTDTGELFF.

This clone was seen a handful of times. The genes are TRBV30 and TRBJ1-5; D may be TRBD1 (5 bases). The CDR3 has 13 residues. V was clipped by 2 bases and J by 6 bases, with 11 bases between them. CDR1 and CDR2 (germline): GTSNPN, SVGIG (reference sequence). DNA for the CDR3: TGTGCCTGGAGTAGGGGATACAGTCAGCCCCAGCATTTT. Protein: CAWSRGYSQPQHF.